This record looks at one T cell receptor beta chain sequence and its context. The CDR3 consists of 17 residues. Germline V gene lookup returns CDR1 MDHEN and CDR2 SYDVKM. The ends lost 1 base at V and 0 bases at J; junction bases unmatched: 3. Profiled with immunoSEQ multiplex PCR; TCRdb holds only in-frame clones, not every one. The sample holds approximately 100,000 clones; 85% are singletons and the top ten take over 35%. This record belongs to a study of blood T cell repertoires in COVID-19. Sequenced input: peripheral blood. The clonotype was recovered from a man older than 75 with acute or convalescent COVID-19. The chain employs TRBV28 and TRBJ2-5; 12 bases are a match to TRBD2. In DNA, the CDR3 is TGTGCCAGCAGTTTATATGGGACTAGCGGGTACCAAGAGACCCAGTACTTC. As protein: CASSLYGTSGYQETQYF.